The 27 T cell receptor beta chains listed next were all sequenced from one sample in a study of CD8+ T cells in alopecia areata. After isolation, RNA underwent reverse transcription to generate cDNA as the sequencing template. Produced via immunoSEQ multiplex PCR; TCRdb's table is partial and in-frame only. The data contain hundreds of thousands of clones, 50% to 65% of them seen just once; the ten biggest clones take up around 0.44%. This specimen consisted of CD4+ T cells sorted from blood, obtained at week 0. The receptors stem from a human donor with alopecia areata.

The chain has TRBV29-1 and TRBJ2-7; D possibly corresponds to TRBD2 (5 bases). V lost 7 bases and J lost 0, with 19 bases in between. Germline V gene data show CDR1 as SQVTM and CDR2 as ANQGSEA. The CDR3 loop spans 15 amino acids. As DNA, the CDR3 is TGCAGCGGCGAGGTAGGCAGCGGTCCCTCCTACGAGCAGTACTTC. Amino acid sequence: CSGEVGSGPSYEQYF.

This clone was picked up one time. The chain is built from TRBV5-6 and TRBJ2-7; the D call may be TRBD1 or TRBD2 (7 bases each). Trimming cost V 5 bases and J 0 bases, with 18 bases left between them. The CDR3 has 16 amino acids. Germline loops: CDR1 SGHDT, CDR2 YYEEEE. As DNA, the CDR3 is TGTGCCAGCAGACTCCGTACAGGGGACTACTCCTACGAGCAGTACTTC. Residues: CASRLRTGDYSYEQYF.

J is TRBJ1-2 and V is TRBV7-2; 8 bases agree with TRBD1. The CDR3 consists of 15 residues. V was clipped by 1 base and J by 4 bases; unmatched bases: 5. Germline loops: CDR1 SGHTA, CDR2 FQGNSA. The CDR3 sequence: CASSLVPGGSYGYTF. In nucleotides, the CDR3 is TGTGCCAGCAGCTTAGTCCCAGGGGGCTCCTATGGCTACACCTTC.

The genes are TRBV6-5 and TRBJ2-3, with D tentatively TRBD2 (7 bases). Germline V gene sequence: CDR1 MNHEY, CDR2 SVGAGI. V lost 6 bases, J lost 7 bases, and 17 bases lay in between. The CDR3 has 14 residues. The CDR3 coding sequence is TGTGCCAGCAGAAAGGGGGGAGGGATCCATACGCAGTATTTT. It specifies CASRKGGGIHTQYF.

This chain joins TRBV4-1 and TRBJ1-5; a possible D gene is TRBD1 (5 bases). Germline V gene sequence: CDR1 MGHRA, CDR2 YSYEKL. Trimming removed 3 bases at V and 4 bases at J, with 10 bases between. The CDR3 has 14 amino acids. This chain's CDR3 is CASSQLGANQPQHF. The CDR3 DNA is TGCGCCAGCAGCCAGTTAGGGGCTAATCAGCCCCAGCATTTT.

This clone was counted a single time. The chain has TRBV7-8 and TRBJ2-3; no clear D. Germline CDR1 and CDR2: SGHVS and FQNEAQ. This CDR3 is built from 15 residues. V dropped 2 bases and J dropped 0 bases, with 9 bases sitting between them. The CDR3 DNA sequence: TGTGCCAGCAGCTTAATACGGGCTAGCACAGATACGCAGTATTTT. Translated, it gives CASSLIRASTDTQYF.

Here the CDR3 DNA reads TGCGCCAGCAGCTCGGCGGGAGGGAGCTACAATGAGCAGTTCTTC. Amino acid sequence: CASSSAGGSYNEQFF. The rearrangement links TRBV5-1 to TRBJ2-1; 9 bases align to TRBD2. The CDR3 spans 15 residues. Trimming cost V 3 bases and J 3 bases; bases outside gene matches: 4. Germline CDR1 and CDR2: SGHRS and YFSETQ.

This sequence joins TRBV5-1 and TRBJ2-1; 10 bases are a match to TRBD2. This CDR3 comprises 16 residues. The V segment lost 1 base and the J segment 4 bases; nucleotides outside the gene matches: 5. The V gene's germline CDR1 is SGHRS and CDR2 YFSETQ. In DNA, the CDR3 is TGCGCCAGCAGCTTGTCCGGGACTAGCGCTTACAATGAGCAGTTCTTC. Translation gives CASSLSGTSAYNEQFF.

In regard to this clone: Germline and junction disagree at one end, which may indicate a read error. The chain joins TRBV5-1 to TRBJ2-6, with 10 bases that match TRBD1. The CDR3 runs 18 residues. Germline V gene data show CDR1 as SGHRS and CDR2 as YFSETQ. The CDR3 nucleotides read TGCGCCAGCAGCTTCCAAGGGACAGGGGAGGCTGGAGCCAACGTCCTGACTTTC. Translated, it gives CASSFQGTGEAGANVLTF.

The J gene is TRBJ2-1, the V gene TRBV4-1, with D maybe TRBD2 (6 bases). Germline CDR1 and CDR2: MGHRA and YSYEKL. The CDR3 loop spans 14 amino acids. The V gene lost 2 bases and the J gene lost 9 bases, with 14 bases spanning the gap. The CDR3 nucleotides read TGCGCCAGCAGCCAACCAGGGAGGAGGAGTGAGCAGTTCTTC. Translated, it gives CASSQPGRRSEQFF.

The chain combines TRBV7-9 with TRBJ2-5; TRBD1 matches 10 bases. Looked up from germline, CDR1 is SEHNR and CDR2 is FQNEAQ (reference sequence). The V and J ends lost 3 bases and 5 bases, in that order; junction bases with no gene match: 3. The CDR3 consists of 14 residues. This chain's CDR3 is CASSFDRGLETQYF. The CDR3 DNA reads TGTGCCAGCAGCTTTGACAGGGGGCTTGAGACCCAGTACTTC.

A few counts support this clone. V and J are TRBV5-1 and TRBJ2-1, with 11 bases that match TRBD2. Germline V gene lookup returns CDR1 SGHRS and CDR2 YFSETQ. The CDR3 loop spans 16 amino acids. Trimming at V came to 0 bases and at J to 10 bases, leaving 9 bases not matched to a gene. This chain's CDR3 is CASSLVGSGRANEQFF. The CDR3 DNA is TGCGCCAGCAGCTTGGTAGGTAGCGGGAGGGCCAACGAGCAGTTCTTC.

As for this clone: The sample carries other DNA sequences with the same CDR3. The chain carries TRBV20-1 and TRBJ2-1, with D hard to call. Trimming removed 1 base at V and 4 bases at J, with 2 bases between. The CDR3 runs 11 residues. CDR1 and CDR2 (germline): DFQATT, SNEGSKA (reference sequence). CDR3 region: CSARVYNEQFF. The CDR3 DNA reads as TGCAGTGCTAGAGTGTACAATGAGCAGTTCTTC.

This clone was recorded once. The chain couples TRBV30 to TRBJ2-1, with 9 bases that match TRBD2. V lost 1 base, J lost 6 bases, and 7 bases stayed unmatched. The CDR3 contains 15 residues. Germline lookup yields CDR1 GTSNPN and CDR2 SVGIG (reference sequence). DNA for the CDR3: TGTGCCTGGAGTGCCGGGACTAGCATCGGCAATGAGCAGTTCTTC. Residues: CAWSAGTSIGNEQFF.

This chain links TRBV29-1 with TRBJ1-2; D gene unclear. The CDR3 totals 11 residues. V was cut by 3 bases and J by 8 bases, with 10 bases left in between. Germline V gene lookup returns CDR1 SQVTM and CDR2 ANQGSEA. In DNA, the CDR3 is TGCAGCGTTGAGGTATACTCAGGCTACACCTTC. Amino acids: CSVEVYSGYTF.

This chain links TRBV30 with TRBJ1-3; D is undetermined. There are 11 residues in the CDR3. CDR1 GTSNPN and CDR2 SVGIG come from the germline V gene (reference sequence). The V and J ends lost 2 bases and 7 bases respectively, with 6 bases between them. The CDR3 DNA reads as TGTGCCTGGAGTCATCGTAACACCATATATTTT. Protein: CAWSHRNTIYF.

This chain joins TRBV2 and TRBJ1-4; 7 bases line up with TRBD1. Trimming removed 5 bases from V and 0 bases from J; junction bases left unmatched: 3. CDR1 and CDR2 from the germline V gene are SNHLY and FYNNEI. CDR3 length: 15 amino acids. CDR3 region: CASSRTGSTNEKLFF. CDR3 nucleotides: TGTGCCAGCAGTCGGACAGGTTCAACTAATGAAAAACTGTTTTTT.

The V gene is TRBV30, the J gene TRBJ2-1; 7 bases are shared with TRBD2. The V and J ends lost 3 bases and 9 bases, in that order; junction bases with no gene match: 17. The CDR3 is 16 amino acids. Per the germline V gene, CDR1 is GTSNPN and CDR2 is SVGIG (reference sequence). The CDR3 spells CAWRDGLDISIGEQFF. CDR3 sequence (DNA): TGTGCCTGGAGAGATGGACTAGACATAAGCATCGGTGAGCAGTTCTTC.

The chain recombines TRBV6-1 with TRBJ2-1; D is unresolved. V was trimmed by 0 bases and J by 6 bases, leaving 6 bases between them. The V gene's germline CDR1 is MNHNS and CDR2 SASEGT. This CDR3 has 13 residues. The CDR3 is CASSEAFSNEQFF. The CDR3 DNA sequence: TGTGCCAGCAGTGAAGCCTTTTCCAATGAGCAGTTCTTC.

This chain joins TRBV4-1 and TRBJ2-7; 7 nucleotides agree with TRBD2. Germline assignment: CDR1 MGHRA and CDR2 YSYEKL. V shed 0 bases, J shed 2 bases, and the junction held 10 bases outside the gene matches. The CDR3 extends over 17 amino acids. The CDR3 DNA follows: TGCGCCAGCAGCCAAGATCCCAGAGCGGGGCGCACCTACGAGCAGTACTTC. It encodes CASSQDPRAGRTYEQYF.

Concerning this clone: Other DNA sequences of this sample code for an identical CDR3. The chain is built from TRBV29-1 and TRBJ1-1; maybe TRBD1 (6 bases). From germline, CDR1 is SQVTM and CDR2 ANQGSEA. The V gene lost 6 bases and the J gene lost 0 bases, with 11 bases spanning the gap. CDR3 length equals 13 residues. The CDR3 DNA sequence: TGCAGCGTAGGGGGGCTCATGAACACTGAAGCTTTCTTT. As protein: CSVGGLMNTEAFF. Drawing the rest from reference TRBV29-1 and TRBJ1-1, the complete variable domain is SAVISQKPSRDICQRGTSLTIQCQVDSQVTMMFWYRQQPGQSLTLIATANQGSEATYESGFVIDKFPISRPNLTFSTLTVSNMSPEDSSIYLCSVGGLMNTEAFFGQGTRLTVV.

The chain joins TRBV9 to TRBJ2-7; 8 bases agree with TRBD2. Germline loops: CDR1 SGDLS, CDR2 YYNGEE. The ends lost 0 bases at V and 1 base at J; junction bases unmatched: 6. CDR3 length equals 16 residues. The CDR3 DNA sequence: TGTGCCAGCAGCGTAGGCCAACTAGCGGATTCCTACGAGCAGTACTTC. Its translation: CASSVGQLADSYEQYF.

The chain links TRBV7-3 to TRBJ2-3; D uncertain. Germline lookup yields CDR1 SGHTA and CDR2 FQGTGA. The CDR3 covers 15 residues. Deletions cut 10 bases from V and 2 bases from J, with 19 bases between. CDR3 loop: CATKTRTVATDTQYF. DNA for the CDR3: TGTGCCACCAAAACCCGGACGGTAGCCACAGATACGCAGTATTTT.

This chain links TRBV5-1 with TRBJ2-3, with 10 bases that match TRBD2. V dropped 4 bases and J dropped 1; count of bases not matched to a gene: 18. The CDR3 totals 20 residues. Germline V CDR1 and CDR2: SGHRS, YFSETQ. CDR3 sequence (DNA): TGCGCCAGCAGCCGAAGACCGCGGAGTGGGACTAGCGACGGCACAGATACGCAGTATTTT. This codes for CASSRRPRSGTSDGTDTQYF.

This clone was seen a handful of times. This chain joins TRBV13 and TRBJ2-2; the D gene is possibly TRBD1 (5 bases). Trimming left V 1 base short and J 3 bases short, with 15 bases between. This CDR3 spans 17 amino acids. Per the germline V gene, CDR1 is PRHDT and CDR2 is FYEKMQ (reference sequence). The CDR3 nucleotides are TGTGCCAGCAGCTTAGATATCAGGACAAGATACACCGGGGAGCTGTTTTTT. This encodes CASSLDIRTRYTGELFF.

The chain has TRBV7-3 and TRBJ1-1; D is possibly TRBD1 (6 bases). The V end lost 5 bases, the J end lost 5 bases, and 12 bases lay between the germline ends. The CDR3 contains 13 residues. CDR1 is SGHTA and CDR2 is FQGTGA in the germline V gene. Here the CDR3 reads CASSPDRSTEAFF. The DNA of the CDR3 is TGTGCCAGCAGCCCAGACAGGTCGACTGAAGCTTTCTTT.

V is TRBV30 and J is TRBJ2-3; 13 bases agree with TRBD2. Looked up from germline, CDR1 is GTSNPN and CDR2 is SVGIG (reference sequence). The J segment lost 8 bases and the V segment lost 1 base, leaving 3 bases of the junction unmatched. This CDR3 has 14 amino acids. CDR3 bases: TGTGCCTGGAGTGAACTAGCGGGGGGGATTACGCAGTATTTT. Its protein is CAWSELAGGITQYF.